The text below deals with one T cell receptor (beta chain). The target antigen is unknown. A much larger clone is a single base away; this may be a read error. The sample belongs to a study of early T cells in non-severe SARS-CoV-2 infection. Overall study context: The authors sequenced bulk RNA from unsorted whole blood, leaving chains unpaired. Findings and limits, study-wide: There was a bias toward anti-spike CD8 responses in VDJdb matching, which missed private and CD4 specificities.

The CDR3 spans 13 residues. The V gene's germline CDR1 is GTSNPN and CDR2 SVGIG (reference sequence). Molecules of cDNA were individually given unique molecular identifiers that were attached to them. TCRdb fed the 5' RACE reads into MiXCR, producing one record per CDR3 protein. The sample holds around 82,000 distinct CDR3 sequences; roughly 15% are singletons and the top ten take under 0.75%. Source material: whole blood. The source of this sequence is an adult who was a healthcare worker with PCR-confirmed SARS-CoV-2 infection or an uninfected control (not recorded which). The V gene is TRBV30, the J gene TRBJ2-3; D might be TRBD1 (6 bases). The CDR3 spells CARSVGHSDTQYF. CDR3 nucleotide sequence: TGTGCCCGGAGTGTGGGACACTCAGATACGCAGTATTTT.